These T cell receptor beta chains were read from a single sample in a study of cytomegalovirus exposure and HLA in healthy donors. Only in-frame clones appear in the TCRdb table, and some are missing; sequencing was by immunoSEQ multiplex PCR. The sample has nearly 200,000 clones, roughly 88% seen once. Sequenced: PBMCs. These TCRs come from a woman in her twenties or thirties in good health and CMV-seropositive. Each CDR3 is given with its conserved first and last residue. A D gene is named only where the DNA matches it firmly. The listing skips clone size in some rows; elsewhere it reads once, few, many or a size class.

>12|TRBV6-6|TRBJ2-7|.|.
TGTGCCAGCAAACAGGGATCCTACGAGCAGTACTTC
CASKQGSYEQYF
>14|TRBV9|TRBJ2-7|TRBD1|.
TGTGCCAGTAGGGGGGACAGGGTCCCCTACGAGCAGTACTTC
CASRGDRVPYEQYF
>15|TRBV6-1|TRBJ2-7|.|.
TGTGCCAGCAGTGAGGGGGCGCCCCCCATCTACGAGCAGTACTTC
CASSEGAPPIYEQYF
>17|TRBV30|TRBJ1-2|TRBD1|few
TGTGCCTGGAGTGCTACGATCCGGGACAGGGGGCGCCGAGGCTACACCTTC
CAWSATIRDRGRRGYTF
>14|TRBV29-1|TRBJ1-2|TRBD1|.
TGCAGCGTTGAAGAGGCAGGGGGCGGTTATGGCTACACCTTC
CSVEEAGGGYGYTF
>13|TRBV2|TRBJ2-7|TRBD2|.
TGTGCCAGCAGACTAGCGGGGGACTACGAGCAGTACTTC
CASRLAGDYEQYF
>13|TRBV5-1|TRBJ1-2|.|.
TGCGCCAGCAGCGACGGACAAAACTATGGCTACACCTTC
CASSDGQNYGYTF
>14|TRBV29-1|TRBJ2-1|TRBD1|.
TGCAGCTCATCCGGGACAGGATACTACAATGAGCAGTTCTTC
CSSSGTGYYNEQFF
>15|TRBV4-1|TRBJ2-7|TRBD1|.
TGCGCCAGCAGCCAAGATGGGACAGGGCACTACGAGCAGTACTTC
CASSQDGTGHYEQYF
>15|TRBV6-5|TRBJ1-2|TRBD1|once
TGTGCCAGCAGACCTGGAACGACAGGGAACTATGGCTACACCTTC
CASRPGTTGNYGYTF
>12|TRBV6-5|TRBJ2-3|.|.
TGTGCCAGCAGTCAGACCTCAGGGACGCAGTATTTT
CASSQTSGTQYF
>13|TRBV27|TRBJ2-1|TRBD2|.
TGTGCCAGCAGTTGGACTAGCGTCAATGAGCAGTTCTTC
CASSWTSVNEQFF
>14|TRBV5-1|TRBJ2-1|.|.
TGCGCCAGCAGCTTGGAACCTTCCCCCAGGGAGCAGTTCTTC
CASSLEPSPREQFF
>10|TRBV29-1|TRBJ1-1|.|.
TGCAGCGTTTCGGGGGGGTCAGCTTTCTTT
CSVSGGSAFF
>13|TRBV2|TRBJ1-2|TRBD1|.
TGTGCCAGCAGCGCTCGGACAGGGAATGGCTACACCTTC
CASSARTGNGYTF
>18|TRBV29-1|TRBJ1-5|TRBD1|.
TGCAGCGTTCTTCTAATACCGGGACAGGGAAGGGAGAATCAGCCCCAGCATTTT
CSVLLIPGQGRENQPQHF
>11|TRBV10-1|TRBJ1-2|.|.
TGCGCCAGCAGTGGGGCTCTCGGCTACACCTTC
CASSGALGYTF
>15|TRBV27|TRBJ2-7|TRBD2|.
TGTGCCAGCAGTTTGACTAGCGGGAGTTTCCACGAGCAGTACTTC
CASSLTSGSFHEQYF
>13|TRBV6-5|TRBJ1-1|.|.
TGTGCCAGCAGCCTTGACAGACGCACTGAAGCTTTCTTT
CASSLDRRTEAFF
>12|TRBV7-8|TRBJ2-3|.|.
TGTGCCAGCAGCCCCTACACAGATACGCAGTATTTT
CASSPYTDTQYF
>13|TRBV7-3|TRBJ2-3|.|.
TGTGCCAGCAGCCGACAGGATGGGGATACGCAGTATTTT
CASSRQDGDTQYF
>13|TRBV5-1|TRBJ1-2|TRBD1|.
TGCGCCAGCAGCCTACAGACAGGGGATGGCTACACCTTC
CASSLQTGDGYTF